This is a list of T cell receptor beta chains from one sample in a study of read filtering for tumor transcriptome and immune sequencing. TCRdb itself ran the reads through MiXCR, one entry per CDR3 protein. The repertoire holds around 14,000 distinct CDR3 sequences, approximately 20% seen once, with around 82% in the top ten. Material: a population of CD138-negative cells sorted from bone marrow. These receptors all stem from a donor at least 40 years old with multiple myeloma. Both conserved end residues are part of each CDR3. Fields, in order: CDR3 length, clone size, V gene, J gene, D gene, CDR3 DNA, CDR3 protein. D genes are given only for firm matches. Size values are once, few and many counts, or a class for expanded clones, and some rows have none.

length: 18; size: many; V: TRBV5-5; J: TRBJ2-5; D: .; DNA: TGTGCCAGCAGCTTGACGGTTTCGGGTTCCCCGCGGTTTGGGACCCAGTACTTC; CDR3: CASSLTVSGSPRFGTQYF
length: 14; size: many; V: TRBV19; J: TRBJ2-7; D: TRBD2; DNA: TGTGCCAGTAGTCCTAGCGGGAGGTTGTACGAGCAGTACTTC; CDR3: CASSPSGRLYEQYF
length: 14; size: few; V: TRBV12-3/TRBV12-4; J: TRBJ1-1; D: .; DNA: TGTGCCAGCAGTTTCCCGGGGGAGAACACTGAAGCTTTCTTT; CDR3: CASSFPGENTEAFF
length: 13; size: few; V: TRBV7-9; J: TRBJ2-2; D: .; DNA: TGTGCCAGCAGCCCGGACGGATTCGGGGAGCTGTTTTTT; CDR3: CASSPDGFGELFF
length: 11; size: many; V: TRBV2; J: TRBJ2-1; D: .; DNA: TGTGCCAGCAGCCCAGACAATGAGCAGTTCTTC; CDR3: CASSPDNEQFF
length: 19; size: many; V: TRBV12-3/TRBV12-4; J: TRBJ1-3; D: TRBD1; DNA: TGTGCCAGCAGTTTAGAGCTTTCGGGCGGACAGGACTCTGGAAACACCATATATTTT; CDR3: CASSLELSGGQDSGNTIYF
length: 15; size: many; V: TRBV7-2; J: TRBJ2-1; D: .; DNA: TGTGCCAGCAGCTTAGATCGGTACACTTACAATGAGCAGTTCTTC; CDR3: CASSLDRYTYNEQFF
length: 12; size: many; V: TRBV25-1; J: TRBJ2-3; D: .; DNA: TGTGCCAGCAGTGAATTTGGAGATACGCAGTATTTT; CDR3: CASSEFGDTQYF
length: 14; size: .; V: TRBV5-1; J: TRBJ2-3; D: .; DNA: TGCGCCAGCAGCTTGGGGAGGTCGGCAGATACGCAGTATTTT; CDR3: CASSLGRSADTQYF
length: 14; size: .; V: TRBV6-6; J: TRBJ1-1; D: .; DNA: TGTGCCAGCAGTTACCCGGGCAGGAACACTGAAGCTTTCTTT; CDR3: CASSYPGRNTEAFF
length: 11; size: few; V: TRBV20-1; J: TRBJ2-5; D: .; DNA: TGCAGTGCTAGAGATTGGGAGACCCAGTACTTC; CDR3: CSARDWETQYF
length: 12; size: many; V: TRBV7-2; J: TRBJ2-5; D: .; DNA: TGTGCCAGCAGCTTACAGGGAGAGACCCAGTACTTC; CDR3: CASSLQGETQYF
length: 18; size: .; V: TRBV11-2; J: TRBJ2-6; D: .; DNA: TGTGCCAGCAGCTTTCGCAGGGTTAAAGGGCCTGGGGCCAACGTCCTGACTTTC; CDR3: CASSFRRVKGPGANVLTF
length: 15; size: many; V: TRBV7-6; J: TRBJ2-1; D: .; DNA: TGTGCCAGCAGCTCCCCGGGGGTCGGATACAATGAGCAGTTCTTC; CDR3: CASSSPGVGYNEQFF
length: 16; size: many; V: TRBV10-3; J: TRBJ2-1; D: TRBD1; DNA: TGTGCCATCAGTGAGTCAGGACAGGGTGGAGGCAATGAGCAGTTCTTC; CDR3: CAISESGQGGGNEQFF